Following are 26 T cell receptor beta chains from one sample sequenced in a study of T-cell memory formation after mild COVID-19. TCRdb reprocessed the 5' RACE reads with MiXCR, giving one entry per CDR3 protein. Of approximately 490,000 distinct CDR3 sequences in the sample, around 20% were seen once. Sequences were obtained from PBMCs or a T cell subset sorted from them (not recorded which). These receptors were taken from an adult woman who had mild COVID-19 (a few samples of this study predate the infection). Cell type and time point are not known.

This clonotype appeared a few times. The chain combines TRBV6-5 with TRBJ1-1; D uncertain. The V gene lost 0 bases and the J gene lost 8 bases, with 4 bases spanning the gap. Germline V gene lookup returns CDR1 MNHEY and CDR2 SVGAGI. CDR3 length equals 11 residues. The CDR3 loop reads CASSYSTEAFF. DNA for the CDR3: TGTGCCAGCAGTTACTCCACAGAAGCTTTCTTT.

The V and J genes are TRBV7-9 and TRBJ2-2; 9 bases align to TRBD1. V lost 1 base to trimming and J lost 1 base; unmatched junction nucleotides: 10. This CDR3 contains 19 residues. CDR1 and CDR2 (germline): SEHNR, FQNEAQ (reference sequence). The DNA for the CDR3 is TGTGCCAGCAGCTTAGACCGCACAGGGGGCGAAGAGAACACCGGGGAGCTGTTTTTT. Residues: CASSLDRTGGEENTGELFF.

This rearrangement joins TRBV20-1 to TRBJ1-1, with 9 bases that match TRBD1. This CDR3 has 13 amino acids. Germline-derived CDR1 and CDR2 are DFQATT and SNEGSKA (reference sequence). V was clipped by 4 bases and J by 3 bases; unmatched bases: 3. The DNA of the CDR3 is TGCAGTGCTACCCGACAGGGGGACACTGAAGCTTTCTTT. Its protein is CSATRQGDTEAFF.

This clonotype was counted between two and nine times. This sequence joins TRBV12-3 or TRBV12-4 and TRBJ1-1; the D is unclear. V lost 1 base to trimming and J lost 7 bases, with 7 bases between them. The CDR3 has 12 residues. The CDR3, as DNA: TGTGCCAGCAGTTTAGACATGATTGAAGCTTTCTTT. This sequence encodes CASSLDMIEAFF.

This rearrangement joins TRBV24-1 to TRBJ2-3; D unresolved. The CDR3 has 13 amino acids. Trimming removed 6 bases from V and 0 bases from J, with 6 bases in between. Germline assignment: CDR1 KGHDR and CDR2 SFDVKD. The CDR3 here is CATSSPSTDTQYF. Here the CDR3 DNA reads TGTGCCACCAGTTCTCCTAGCACAGATACGCAGTATTTT.

The rearrangement uses TRBV28 and TRBJ2-3, with TRBD1 as a possible D gene (6 bases). V was clipped by 6 bases and J by 5 bases, with 9 bases between them. CDR1 MDHEN and CDR2 SYDVKM come from the germline V gene. The CDR3 contains 12 residues. The DNA for the CDR3 is TGTGCCAGCAGATCGACAGGAGATACGCAGTATTTT. It specifies CASRSTGDTQYF.

This chain connects TRBV5-1 to TRBJ2-5; TRBD1 matches at 11 bases. V trimming: 0 bases; J trimming: 4 bases; junction bases outside the gene matches: 2. CDR1 is SGHRS and CDR2 is YFSETQ in the germline V gene. This CDR3 has 15 amino acids. In DNA form, the CDR3 reads TGCGCCAGCAGCTTGGCAGGGACAGGGGGAGAGACCCAGTACTTC. This sequence encodes CASSLAGTGGETQYF.

At least ten counts were recorded for this clonotype. The V call is TRBV5-5, the J call TRBJ1-5; TRBD1 might be the D (6 bases). The germline V gene encodes CDR1 SGHKS and CDR2 YYEKEE (reference sequence). Trimming took 5 bases from V and 0 from J, leaving 12 bases between them. This CDR3 spans 15 amino acids. CDR3 protein: CASRPGHISNQPQHF. In nucleotides, the CDR3 is TGTGCCAGCAGACCGGGACACATTAGCAATCAGCCCCAGCATTTT. The full variable domain, in which reference TRBV5-5 and TRBJ1-5 provide the parts outside the CDR3, is DAGVTQSPTHLIKTRGQQVTLRCSPISGHKSVSWYQQVLGQGPQFIFQYYEKEERGRGNFPDRFSARQFPNYSSELNVNALLLGDSALYLCASRPGHISNQPQHFGDGTRLSIL.

This clonotype was counted between two and nine times. Written as DNA, the CDR3 is TGTGCCAGCACCCTTGGACTAGCGGGAGGGGGACAGTTCTTC. It encodes CASTLGLAGGGQFF. The chain employs TRBV12-3 or TRBV12-4 and TRBJ2-1; 15 bases are shared with TRBD2. Unmatched junction bases numbered 8, after V lost 7 bases and J lost 13 bases. The CDR3 covers 14 residues.

This chain joins TRBV5-1 and TRBJ2-1; 8 bases map to TRBD2. This CDR3 has 16 amino acids. Per germline, CDR1 SGHRS and CDR2 YFSETQ. J was trimmed by 10 bases and V by 2 bases; bases with no gene match: 14. The CDR3, as DNA: TGCGCCAGCAGCTTTGGGCGGGGGGACCCTTATTTAGAGCAGTTCTTC. Its translation: CASSFGRGDPYLEQFF. Based on the CDR3 plus reference TRBV5-1 and TRBJ2-1, the full variable domain is KAGVTQTPRYLIKTRGQQVTLSCSPISGHRSVSWYQQTPGQGLQFLFEYFSETQRNKGNFPGRFSGRQFSNSRSEMNVSTLELGDSALYLCASSFGRGDPYLEQFFGPGTRLTVL.

The CDR3 region is CASSFRGRTEAFF. Written as DNA, the CDR3 is TGTGCCAGTAGTTTTAGGGGGAGGACTGAAGCTTTCTTT. The chain employs TRBV19 and TRBJ1-1; D is possibly TRBD1 (6 bases). With 5 bases removed from V and 5 bases from J, the gap between germline ends came to 12 bases. The germline V gene has CDR1 LNHDA and CDR2 SQIVND (reference sequence). The CDR3 extends over 13 amino acids.

This CDR3 reads CASRADSSTTEAFF. The CDR3 coding sequence is TGTGCCAGCAGGGCCGACAGTTCTACAACTGAAGCTTTCTTT. The chain employs TRBV7-9 and TRBJ1-1, with D possibly being TRBD1 (5 bases). This CDR3 is 14 amino acids long. CDR1 is SEHNR and CDR2 is FQNEAQ in the germline V gene (reference sequence). Trimming removed 6 bases at V and 5 bases at J, with 16 bases between.

The chain combines TRBV6-2 or TRBV6-3 with TRBJ1-2; D call uncertain. The CDR3 loop spans 13 amino acids. Germline values: CDR1 MNHEY, CDR2 SVGEGT. V was cut by 2 bases and J by 0 bases, with 4 bases left in between. CDR3 region: CASSYMPNYGYTF. The CDR3 coding sequence is TGTGCCAGCAGTTACATGCCTAACTATGGCTACACCTTC.

The chain combines TRBV5-1 with TRBJ1-1, with 9 nucleotides matching TRBD1. Germline CDR1 and CDR2: SGHRS and YFSETQ. This CDR3 spans 15 amino acids. Germline trimming cut 6 bases from V and 2 bases from J; bases unmatched to any gene: 8. CDR3 in amino acids: CASKILGQGNTEAFF. In DNA form, the CDR3 reads TGCGCCAGCAAAATTCTGGGACAGGGAAACACTGAAGCTTTCTTT. Using reference TRBV5-1 and TRBJ1-1 for the parts outside the CDR3, the full variable domain is KAGVTQTPRYLIKTRGQQVTLSCSPISGHRSVSWYQQTPGQGLQFLFEYFSETQRNKGNFPGRFSGRQFSNSRSEMNVSTLELGDSALYLCASKILGQGNTEAFFGQGTRLTVV.

V usage is TRBV6-1 and J usage is TRBJ2-7; D is unclear. The germline V gene encodes CDR1 MNHNS and CDR2 SASEGT. V dropped 4 bases and J dropped 2 bases, with 12 bases sitting between them. CDR3 length equals 14 residues. DNA of the CDR3: TGTGCCAGCAGTGTGGGCAGTGAAACCTACGAGCAGTACTTC. Translating gives CASSVGSETYEQYF.

This clonotype was detected a few times. The chain joins TRBV6-2 or TRBV6-3 to TRBJ2-2; 9 nucleotides line up with TRBD1. CDR1 is MNHEY, CDR2 SVGEGT, per germline. The CDR3 is made up of 13 amino acids. Trimming removed 9 bases from V and 4 bases from J; junction bases left unmatched: 3. CDR3 amino acids: CASDRGITGELFF. The CDR3 nucleotides read TGTGCCAGTGACAGGGGGATCACCGGGGAGCTGTTTTTT.

J is TRBJ2-7 and V is TRBV12-3 or TRBV12-4; 7 positions agree with TRBD1. The CDR3 has 18 amino acids. V trimming: 2 bases; J trimming: 3 bases; junction bases outside the gene matches: 16. CDR3: CASSLFILGDRSSYEQYF. The CDR3 DNA reads as TGTGCCAGCAGTTTATTCATCCTAGGGGACAGAAGTAGCTACGAGCAGTACTTC.

V gene TRBV14 combines with J gene TRBJ1-1, with D possibly TRBD1 on 6 matching bases. Trimming removed 3 bases from V and 0 bases from J, with 20 bases in between. The CDR3 covers 18 residues. Looked up from germline, CDR1 is SGHDN and CDR2 is FVKESK. The CDR3 sequence: CASSHRYRVKVLNTEAFF. DNA of the CDR3: TGTGCCAGCAGCCATCGCTACAGGGTAAAGGTCCTGAACACTGAAGCTTTCTTT.

Only one count was recorded for this clonotype. V usage is TRBV4-1 and J usage is TRBJ2-7; D remains ambiguous. Germline V gene data show CDR1 as MGHRA and CDR2 as YSYEKL. V was cut by 2 bases and J by 0 bases, with 11 bases left in between. The CDR3 runs to 15 residues. The CDR3 loop is CASSQLSLSSYEQYF. The DNA for the CDR3 is TGCGCCAGCAGCCAACTGTCGCTCAGCTCCTACGAGCAGTACTTC.

This clonotype was seen at least ten times. This chain connects TRBV6-5 to TRBJ2-7, with 8 bases that match TRBD1. After removal of 6 bases from V and 5 bases from J, the junction contained 12 bases not matched to a gene. The germline CDR1 and CDR2 sequences are MNHEY and SVGAGI. This CDR3 comprises 15 residues. The CDR3 protein is CASSPPPGQADEQYF. The CDR3 DNA reads TGTGCCAGCAGCCCACCTCCGGGACAGGCCGACGAGCAGTACTTC.

This clonotype was counted between two and nine times. This sequence joins TRBV20-1 and TRBJ2-1, with unresolved D. V dropped 0 bases and J dropped 9 bases, with 12 bases sitting between them. The V gene's germline CDR1 is DFQATT and CDR2 SNEGSKA (reference sequence). The length of the CDR3 is 13 residues. The CDR3 loop reads CSARDVGGGEQFF. In DNA, the CDR3 is TGCAGTGCTAGAGATGTGGGTGGCGGTGAGCAGTTCTTC.

This clonotype occurred a few times. The chain is built from TRBV7-2 and TRBJ2-5; a possible D gene is TRBD1 (6 bases). CDR1 SGHTA and CDR2 FQGNSA come from the germline V gene. Trimming pared 6 bases from V and 2 bases from J, leaving 13 bases between. The CDR3 is 14 amino acids. The CDR3 region has the DNA TGTGCCAGCAGGAGGGGCAGGGGTCAAGAGACCCAGTACTTC. This translates into CASRRGRGQETQYF. Full variable domain (remainder filled in from reference TRBV7-2 and TRBJ2-5): GAGVSQSPSNKVTEKGKDVELRCDPISGHTALYWYRQSLGQGLEFLIYFQGNSAPDKSGLPSDRFSAERTGGSVSTLTIQRTQQEDSAVYLCASRRGRGQETQYFGPGTRLLVL.

The V gene is TRBV14, the J gene TRBJ1-1; D gene uncertain. The germline V gene encodes CDR1 SGHDN and CDR2 FVKESK. The CDR3 consists of 14 residues. Trimming pared 2 bases from V and 0 bases from J, leaving 7 bases between. As DNA, the CDR3 is TGTGCCAGCAGCCAAAACAGCCTGAACACTGAAGCTTTCTTT. As protein: CASSQNSLNTEAFF.

The chain carries TRBV7-2 and TRBJ2-3; D remains ambiguous. Trimming shortened V by 3 bases and J by 1 base, and 8 bases separated the two germline ends. This CDR3 comprises 14 residues. Germline CDR1 reads SGHTA; CDR2 reads FQGNSA. The CDR3 spells CASSLRVGTDTQYF. CDR3 nucleotides: TGTGCCAGCAGCTTGAGAGTAGGCACAGATACGCAGTATTTT.

The J gene is TRBJ2-5, the V gene TRBV6-2 or TRBV6-3; D is unclear. V was shortened by 2 bases and J by 1 base, with 8 bases between the two germline ends. CDR1 is MNHEY, CDR2 SVGEGT, per germline. The CDR3 has 14 residues. This chain's CDR3 is CASSYRRTQETQYF. CDR3 nucleotides: TGTGCCAGCAGTTACCGACGGACCCAAGAGACCCAGTACTTC.

The chain has TRBV5-1 and TRBJ2-5, with D uncertain. The CDR3 consists of 13 residues. Germline-derived CDR1 and CDR2 are SGHRS and YFSETQ. Deletions cut 2 bases from V and 5 bases from J, with 10 bases between. The CDR3 sequence is CASSLRPHETQYF. The DNA for the CDR3 is TGCGCCAGCAGCTTAAGGCCTCACGAGACCCAGTACTTC.